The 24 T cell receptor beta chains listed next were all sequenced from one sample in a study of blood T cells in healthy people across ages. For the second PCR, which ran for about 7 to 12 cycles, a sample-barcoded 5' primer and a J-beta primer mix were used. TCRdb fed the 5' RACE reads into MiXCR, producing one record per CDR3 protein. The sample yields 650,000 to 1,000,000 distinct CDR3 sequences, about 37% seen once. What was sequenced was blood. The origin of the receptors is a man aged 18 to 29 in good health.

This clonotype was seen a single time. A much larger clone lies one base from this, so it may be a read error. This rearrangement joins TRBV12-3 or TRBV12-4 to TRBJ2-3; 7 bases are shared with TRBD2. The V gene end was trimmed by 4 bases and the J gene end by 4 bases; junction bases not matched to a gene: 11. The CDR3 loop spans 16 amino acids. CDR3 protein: CASSSWDYLSADTQYF. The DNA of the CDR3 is TGTGCCAGCAGTTCCTGGGACTACCTAAGCGCAGATACGCAGTATTTT.

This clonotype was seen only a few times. The CDR3 region has the DNA TGTGCCACCAGTGATTCTCAGGGTCAGCCCCAGCATTTT. Protein sequence: CATSDSQGQPQHF. This rearrangement joins TRBV24-1 to TRBJ1-5; a possible D gene is TRBD1 (5 bases). The CDR3 covers 13 residues. Germline V lookup: CDR1 KGHDR, CDR2 SFDVKD. V lost 2 bases and J lost 6, with 7 bases in between.

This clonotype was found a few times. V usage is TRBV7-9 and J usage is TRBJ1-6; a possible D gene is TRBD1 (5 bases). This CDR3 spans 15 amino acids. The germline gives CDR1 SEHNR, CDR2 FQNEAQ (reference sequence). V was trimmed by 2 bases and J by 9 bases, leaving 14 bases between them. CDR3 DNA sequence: TGTGCCAGCAGCTTAACCGGGACCGGAGGTTCACCCCTCCACTTT. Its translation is CASSLTGTGGSPLHF.

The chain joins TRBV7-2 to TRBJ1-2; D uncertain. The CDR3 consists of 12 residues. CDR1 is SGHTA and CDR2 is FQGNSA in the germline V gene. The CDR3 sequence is CATRRTLYGYTF. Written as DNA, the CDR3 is TGTGCTACCCGACGGACTCTCTATGGCTACACCTTC.

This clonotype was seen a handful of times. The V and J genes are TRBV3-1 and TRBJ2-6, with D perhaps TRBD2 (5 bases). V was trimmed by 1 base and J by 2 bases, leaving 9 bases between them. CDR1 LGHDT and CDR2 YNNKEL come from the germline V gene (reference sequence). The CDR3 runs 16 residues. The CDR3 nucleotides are TGTGCCAGCAGCCAAGTAGACGGGGCTGGGGCCAACGTCCTGACTTTC. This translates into CASSQVDGAGANVLTF.

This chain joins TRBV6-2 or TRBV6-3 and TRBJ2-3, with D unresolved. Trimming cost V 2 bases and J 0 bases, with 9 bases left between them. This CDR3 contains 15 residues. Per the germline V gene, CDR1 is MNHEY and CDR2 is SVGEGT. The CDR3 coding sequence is TGTGCCAGCAGTTACACACAGACTAGCACAGATACGCAGTATTTT. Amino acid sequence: CASSYTQTSTDTQYF.

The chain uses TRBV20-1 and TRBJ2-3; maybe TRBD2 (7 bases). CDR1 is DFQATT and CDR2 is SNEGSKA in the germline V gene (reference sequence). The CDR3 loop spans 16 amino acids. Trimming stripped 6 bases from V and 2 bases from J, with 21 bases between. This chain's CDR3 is CSAKSVGGALTDTQYF. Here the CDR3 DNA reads TGCAGTGCCAAATCGGTGGGGGGGGCCCTCACAGATACGCAGTATTTT.

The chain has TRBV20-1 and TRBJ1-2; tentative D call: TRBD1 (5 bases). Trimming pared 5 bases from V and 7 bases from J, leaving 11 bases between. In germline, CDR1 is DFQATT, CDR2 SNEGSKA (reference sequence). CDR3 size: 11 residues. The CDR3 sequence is CSAGRDVGYTF. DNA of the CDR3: TGCAGTGCTGGGAGGGACGTTGGCTACACCTTC.

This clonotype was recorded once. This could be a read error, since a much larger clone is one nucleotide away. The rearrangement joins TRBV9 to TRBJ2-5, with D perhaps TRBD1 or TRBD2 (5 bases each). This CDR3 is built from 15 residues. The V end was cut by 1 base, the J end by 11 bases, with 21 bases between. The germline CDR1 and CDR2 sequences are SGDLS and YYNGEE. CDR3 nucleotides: TGTGCCAGCAGCGTAAATAACGGGGACCTACATGAGCAGTACTTC. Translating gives CASSVNNGDLHEQYF.

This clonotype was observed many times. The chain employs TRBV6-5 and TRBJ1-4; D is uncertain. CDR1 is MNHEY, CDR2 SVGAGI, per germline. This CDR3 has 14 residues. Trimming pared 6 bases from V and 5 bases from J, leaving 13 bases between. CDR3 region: CASSRGGGNEKLFF. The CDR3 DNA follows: TGTGCCAGCAGCCGCGGTGGAGGAAATGAAAAACTGTTTTTT.

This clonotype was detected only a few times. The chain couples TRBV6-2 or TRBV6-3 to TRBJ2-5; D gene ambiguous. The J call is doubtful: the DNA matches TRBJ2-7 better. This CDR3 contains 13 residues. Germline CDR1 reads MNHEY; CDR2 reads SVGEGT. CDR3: CASSYGSVDEQYF. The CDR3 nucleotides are TGTGCCAGCAGTTACGGGTCAGTCGACGAGCAGTACTTC.

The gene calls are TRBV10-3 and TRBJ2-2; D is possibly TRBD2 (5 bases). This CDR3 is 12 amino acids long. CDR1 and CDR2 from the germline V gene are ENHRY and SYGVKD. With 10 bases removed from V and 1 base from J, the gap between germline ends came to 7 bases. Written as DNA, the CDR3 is TGTGCCACCGGGGAGAACACCGGGGAGCTGTTTTTT. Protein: CATGENTGELFF.

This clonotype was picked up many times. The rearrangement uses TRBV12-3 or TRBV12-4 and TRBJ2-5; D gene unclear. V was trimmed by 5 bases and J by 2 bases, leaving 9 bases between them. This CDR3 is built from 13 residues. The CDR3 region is CASSTLGQETQYF. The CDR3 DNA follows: TGTGCCAGCAGTACCTTAGGGCAAGAGACCCAGTACTTC.

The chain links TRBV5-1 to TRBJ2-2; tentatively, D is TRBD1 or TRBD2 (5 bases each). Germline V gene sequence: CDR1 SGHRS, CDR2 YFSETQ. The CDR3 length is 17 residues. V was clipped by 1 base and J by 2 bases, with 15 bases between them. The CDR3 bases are TGCGCCAGCAGCTTGACTCTCCGGGACGTAAACACCGGGGAGCTGTTTTTT. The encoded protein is CASSLTLRDVNTGELFF. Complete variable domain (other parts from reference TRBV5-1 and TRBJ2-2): KAGVTQTPRYLIKTRGQQVTLSCSPISGHRSVSWYQQTPGQGLQFLFEYFSETQRNKGNFPGRFSGRQFSNSRSEMNVSTLELGDSALYLCASSLTLRDVNTGELFFGEGSRLTVL.

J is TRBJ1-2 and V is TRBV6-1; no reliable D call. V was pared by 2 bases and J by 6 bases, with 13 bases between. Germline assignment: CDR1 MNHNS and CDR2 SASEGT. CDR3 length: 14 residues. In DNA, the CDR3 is TGTGCCAGCAGTGAATCCGGAGGGTGGGATGGCTACACCTTC. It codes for CASSESGGWDGYTF.

CDR3 sequence reads: CASSLVQNTEAFF. The CDR3 DNA follows: TGTGCCAGCAGTTTGGTACAGAACACTGAAGCTTTCTTT. The V and J genes are TRBV28 and TRBJ1-1; D not resolved. Between the trimmed V and J ends, which lost 3 bases and 1 base, there was a span of 6 bases. Per the germline V gene, CDR1 is MDHEN and CDR2 is SYDVKM. CDR3 length: 13 residues.

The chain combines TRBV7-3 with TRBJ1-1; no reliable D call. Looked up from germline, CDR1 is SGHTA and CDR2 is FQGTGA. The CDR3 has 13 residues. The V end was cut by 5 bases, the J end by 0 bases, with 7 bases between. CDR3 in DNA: TGTGCCAGCAGCAACGCCATGAACACTGAAGCTTTCTTT. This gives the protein CASSNAMNTEAFF.

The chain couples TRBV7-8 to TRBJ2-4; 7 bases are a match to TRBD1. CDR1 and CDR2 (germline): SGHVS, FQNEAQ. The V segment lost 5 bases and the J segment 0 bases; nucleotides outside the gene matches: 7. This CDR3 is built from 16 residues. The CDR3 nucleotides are TGTGCCAGCAGCCCACAGGGGATGGTAGCCAAAAACATTCAGTACTTC. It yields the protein CASSPQGMVAKNIQYF.

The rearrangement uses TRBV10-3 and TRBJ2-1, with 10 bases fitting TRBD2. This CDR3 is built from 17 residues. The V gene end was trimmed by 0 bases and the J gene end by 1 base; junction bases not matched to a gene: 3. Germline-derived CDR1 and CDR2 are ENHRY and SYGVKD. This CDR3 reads CAISESPSGGSYNEQFF. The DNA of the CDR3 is TGTGCCATCAGTGAGTCTCCTAGCGGGGGATCCTACAATGAGCAGTTCTTC.

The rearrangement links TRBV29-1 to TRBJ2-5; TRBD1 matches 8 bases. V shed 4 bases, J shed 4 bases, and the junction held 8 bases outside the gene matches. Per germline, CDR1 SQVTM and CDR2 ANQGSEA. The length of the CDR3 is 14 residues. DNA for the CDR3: TGCAGCGTTGCGGGATTCGGGACAGGAGAGACCCAGTACTTC. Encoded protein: CSVAGFGTGETQYF.

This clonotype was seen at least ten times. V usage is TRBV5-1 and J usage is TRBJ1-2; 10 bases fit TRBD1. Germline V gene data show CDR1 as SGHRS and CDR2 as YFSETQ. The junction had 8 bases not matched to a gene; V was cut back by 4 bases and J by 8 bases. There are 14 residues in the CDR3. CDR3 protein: CASSIRQGANGYTF. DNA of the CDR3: TGCGCCAGCAGCATTCGACAGGGGGCGAACGGCTACACCTTC.

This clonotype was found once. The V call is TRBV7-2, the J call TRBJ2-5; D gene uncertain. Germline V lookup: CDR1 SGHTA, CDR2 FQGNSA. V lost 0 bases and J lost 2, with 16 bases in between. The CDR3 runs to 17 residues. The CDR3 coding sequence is TGTGCCAGCAGCTTAGCCCCCCCCGGGCTACGACAAGAGACCCAGTACTTC. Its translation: CASSLAPPGLRQETQYF.

Here the CDR3 reads CASREGQGAHGYTF. DNA of the CDR3: TGTGCCAGCAGGGAAGGACAGGGGGCGCATGGCTACACCTTC. The chain employs TRBV7-2 and TRBJ1-2; 11 bases are a match to TRBD1. Germline V CDR1 and CDR2: SGHTA, FQGNSA. The CDR3 has 14 residues. The trim removed 6 bases at V and 6 bases at J, leaving 6 bases unmatched.

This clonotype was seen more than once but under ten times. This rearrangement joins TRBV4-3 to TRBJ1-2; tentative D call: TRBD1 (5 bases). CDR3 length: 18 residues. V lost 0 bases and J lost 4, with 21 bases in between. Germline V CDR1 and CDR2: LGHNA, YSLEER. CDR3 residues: CASSQEARRQLPIYGYTF. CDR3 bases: TGCGCCAGCAGCCAAGAAGCACGTCGACAGTTGCCGATCTATGGCTACACCTTC.